Described below is a single TCR beta chain sequence and its context. The antigen is not known. These data come from a study of T cell responses to AZD1222 COVID-19 vaccine. Overall study context: Pooling was applied to second doses at about 4 or about 12 weeks.

Germline loops: CDR1 SGHTA, CDR2 FQGNSA. The CDR3 length is 14 residues. With V trimmed by 3 bases and J by 5 bases, 4 bases remained unmatched. Findings and caveats of the study: CD4 TCRs linked to vaccination spanned spike, dominating at 160-218 and 743-854. Reports indicate that nearly half of spike-specific TCRs are directed at unmutated variant regions. Among AZD1222 vaccinees, only five to seven were seropositive at baseline.

TCRdb's table, derived via immunoSEQ multiplex PCR, lists solely in-frame clones and lacks some. The sample shows about 120,000 clones, approximately 86% of them seen only once. The sequencing used peripheral blood, collected on day 0 of AZD1222 vaccination. This sequence originates from an adult in good health. The chain joins TRBV7-2 to TRBJ2-5, with 9 bases aligning to TRBD1. The CDR3 region is CASSFDRGYETQYF. DNA for the CDR3: TGTGCCAGCAGCTTCGACAGGGGGTATGAGACCCAGTACTTC.